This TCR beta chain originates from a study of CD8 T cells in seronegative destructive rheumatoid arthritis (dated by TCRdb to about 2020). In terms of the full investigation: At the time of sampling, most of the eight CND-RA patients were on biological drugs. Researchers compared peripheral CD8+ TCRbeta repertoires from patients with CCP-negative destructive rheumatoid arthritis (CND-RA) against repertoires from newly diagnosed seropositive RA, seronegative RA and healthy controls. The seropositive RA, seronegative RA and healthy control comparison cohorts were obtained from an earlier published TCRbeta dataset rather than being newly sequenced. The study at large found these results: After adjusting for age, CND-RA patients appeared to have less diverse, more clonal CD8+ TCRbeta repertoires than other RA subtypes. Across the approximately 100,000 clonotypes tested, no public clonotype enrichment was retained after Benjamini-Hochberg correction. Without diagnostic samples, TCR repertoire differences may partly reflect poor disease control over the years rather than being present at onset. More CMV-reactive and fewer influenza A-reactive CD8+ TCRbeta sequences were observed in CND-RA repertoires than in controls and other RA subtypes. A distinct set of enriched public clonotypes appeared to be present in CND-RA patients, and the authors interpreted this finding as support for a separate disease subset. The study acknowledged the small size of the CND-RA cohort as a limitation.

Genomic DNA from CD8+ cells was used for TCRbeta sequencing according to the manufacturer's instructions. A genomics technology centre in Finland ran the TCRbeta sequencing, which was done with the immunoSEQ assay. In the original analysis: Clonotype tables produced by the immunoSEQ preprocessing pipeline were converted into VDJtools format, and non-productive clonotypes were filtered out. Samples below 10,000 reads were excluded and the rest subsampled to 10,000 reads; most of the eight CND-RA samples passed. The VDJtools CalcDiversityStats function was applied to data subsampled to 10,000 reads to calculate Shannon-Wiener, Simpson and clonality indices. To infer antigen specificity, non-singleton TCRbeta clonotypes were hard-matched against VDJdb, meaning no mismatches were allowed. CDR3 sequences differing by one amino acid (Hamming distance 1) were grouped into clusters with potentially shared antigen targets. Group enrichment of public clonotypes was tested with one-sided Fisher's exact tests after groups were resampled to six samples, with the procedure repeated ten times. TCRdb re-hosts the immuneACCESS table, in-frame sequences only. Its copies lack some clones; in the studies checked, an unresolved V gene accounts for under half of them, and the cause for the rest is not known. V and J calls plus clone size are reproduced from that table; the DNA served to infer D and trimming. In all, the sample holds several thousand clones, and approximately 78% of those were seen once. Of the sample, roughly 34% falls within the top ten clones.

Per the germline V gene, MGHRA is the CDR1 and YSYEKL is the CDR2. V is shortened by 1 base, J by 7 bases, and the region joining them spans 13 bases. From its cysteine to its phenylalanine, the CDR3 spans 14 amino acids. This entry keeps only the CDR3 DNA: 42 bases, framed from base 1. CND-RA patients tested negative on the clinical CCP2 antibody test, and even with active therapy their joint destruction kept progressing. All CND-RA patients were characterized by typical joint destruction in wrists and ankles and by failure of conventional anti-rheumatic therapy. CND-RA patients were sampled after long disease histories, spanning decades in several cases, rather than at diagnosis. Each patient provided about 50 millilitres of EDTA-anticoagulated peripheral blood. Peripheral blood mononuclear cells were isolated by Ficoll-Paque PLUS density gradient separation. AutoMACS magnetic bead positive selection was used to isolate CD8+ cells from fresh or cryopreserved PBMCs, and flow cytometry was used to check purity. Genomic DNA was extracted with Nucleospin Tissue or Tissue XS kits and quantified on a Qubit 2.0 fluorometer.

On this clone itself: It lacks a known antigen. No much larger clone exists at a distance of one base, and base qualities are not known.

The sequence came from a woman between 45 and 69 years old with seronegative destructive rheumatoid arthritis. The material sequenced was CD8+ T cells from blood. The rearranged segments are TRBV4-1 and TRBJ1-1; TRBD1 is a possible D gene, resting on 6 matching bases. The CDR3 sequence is CASSQVGGANEAFF. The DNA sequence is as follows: TGCGCCAGCAGCCAAGTTGGGGGCGCTAATGAAGCTTTCTTT.